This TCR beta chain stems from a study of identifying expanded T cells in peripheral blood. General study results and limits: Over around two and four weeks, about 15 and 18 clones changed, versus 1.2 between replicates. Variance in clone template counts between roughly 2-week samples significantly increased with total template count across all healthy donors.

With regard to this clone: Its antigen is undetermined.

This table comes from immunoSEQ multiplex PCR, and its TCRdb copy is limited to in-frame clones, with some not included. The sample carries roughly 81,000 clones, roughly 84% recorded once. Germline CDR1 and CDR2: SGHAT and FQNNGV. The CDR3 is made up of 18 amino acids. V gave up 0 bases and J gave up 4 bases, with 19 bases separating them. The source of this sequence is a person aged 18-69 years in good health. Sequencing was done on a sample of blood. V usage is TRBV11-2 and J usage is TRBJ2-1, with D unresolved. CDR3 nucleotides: TGTGCCAGCAGCTTAGACCCCCTGGGCACTTACGTATACAATGAGCAGTTCTTC. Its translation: CASSLDPLGTYVYNEQFF.